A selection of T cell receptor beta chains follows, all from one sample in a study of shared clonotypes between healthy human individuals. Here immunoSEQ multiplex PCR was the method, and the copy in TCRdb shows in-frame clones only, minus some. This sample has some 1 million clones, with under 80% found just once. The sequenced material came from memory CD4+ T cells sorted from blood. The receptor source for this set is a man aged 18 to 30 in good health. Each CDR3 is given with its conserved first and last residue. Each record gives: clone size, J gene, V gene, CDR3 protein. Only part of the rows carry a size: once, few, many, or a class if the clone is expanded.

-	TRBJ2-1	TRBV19	CASSKGTGGSNEQFF
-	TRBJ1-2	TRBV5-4	CASSPGGGYGYTF
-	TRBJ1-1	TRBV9	CASSVDGGRTEAFF
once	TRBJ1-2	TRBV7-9	CASSVGGSYGYTF
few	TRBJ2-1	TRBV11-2	CASSLAERAFRNEQFF
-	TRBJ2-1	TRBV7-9	CASSFVGAGTIDEQFF
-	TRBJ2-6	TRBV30	CAWSVGGSGANVLTF
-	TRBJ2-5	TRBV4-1	CASSQDRGRETQYF
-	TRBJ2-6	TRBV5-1	CASSLATGTGSGANVLTF
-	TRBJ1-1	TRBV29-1	CSADRGNTEAFF
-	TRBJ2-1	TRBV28	CASSLADRGRNEQFF
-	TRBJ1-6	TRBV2	CASSSDWVAYNSPLHF
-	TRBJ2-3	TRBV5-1	CASALAVGTDTQYF
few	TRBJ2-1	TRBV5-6	CASSLPGRESDNEQFF
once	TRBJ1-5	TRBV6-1	CASSEIRDNQPQHF
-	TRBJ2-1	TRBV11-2	CASSLVAGTQYNEQFF
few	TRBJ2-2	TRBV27	CASSWGLGEAGELFF
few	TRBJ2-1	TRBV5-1	CASSTTGGLYNEQFF
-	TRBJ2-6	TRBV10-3	CAISESPGTGANVLTF
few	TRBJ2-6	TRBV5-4	CASSFGGRTSGANVLTF
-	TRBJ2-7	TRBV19	CASSTGTVLYEQYF
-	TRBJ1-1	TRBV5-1	CASASTGVSEAFF
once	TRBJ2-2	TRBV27	CASSYSRSNTGELFF
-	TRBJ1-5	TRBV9	CASSIGTANQPQHF
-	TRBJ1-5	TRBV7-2	CASSLNQPGAGQPQHF
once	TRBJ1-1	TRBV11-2	CASSLEGAVSTEAFF
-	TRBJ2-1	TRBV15	CATSSERRVVQFF
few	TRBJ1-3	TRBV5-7	CASSCWTVGNTIYF
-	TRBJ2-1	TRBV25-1	CASSAWTGGYNEQFF
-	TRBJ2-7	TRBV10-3	CAISPGPYEQYF
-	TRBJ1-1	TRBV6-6	CASRDSDRNTEAFF
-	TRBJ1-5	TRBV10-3	CAISEGQGVQPQHF
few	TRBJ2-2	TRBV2	CASSEAPDRKTGELFF
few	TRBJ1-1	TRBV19	CASSSGTGRGIGPRAEAFF
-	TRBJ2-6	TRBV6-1	CASSRDSSGANVLTF
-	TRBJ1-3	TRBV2	CATTTGGSGNTIYF
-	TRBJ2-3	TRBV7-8	CASSLEGLAGRNTQYF
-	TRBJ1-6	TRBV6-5	CASSYSGEWGNSPLHF
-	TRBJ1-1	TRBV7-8	CASSLTGYTEASF
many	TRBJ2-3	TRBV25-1	CASSVGTGGTDTQYF
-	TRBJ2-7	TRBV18	CASSPDRTSSYEQYF
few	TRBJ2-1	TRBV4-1	CASSPGRWAGGFNEQFF
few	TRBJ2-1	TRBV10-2	CASSDWGQSNEQFF
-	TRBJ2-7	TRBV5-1	CASSVRTDGPYEQYF
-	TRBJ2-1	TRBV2	CASSEDRGFGYNEQFF
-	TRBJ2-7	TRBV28	CASSGAPLYEQYF
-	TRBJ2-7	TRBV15	CALPGLEEYEQYF
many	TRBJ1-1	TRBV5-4	CASSLEAGGTEAFF
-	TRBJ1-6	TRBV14	CASSQVTAGSSPLHF
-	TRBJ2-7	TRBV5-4	CASSLGGASYEQYF
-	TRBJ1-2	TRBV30	CAWSVQGIANF
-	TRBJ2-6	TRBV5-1	CASSLVKTGANVLTF
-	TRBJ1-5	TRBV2	CASSLLTGLSNQPQHF
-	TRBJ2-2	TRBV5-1	CASSLVSGVNTGELFF
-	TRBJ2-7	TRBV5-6	CASSLGSHAYEQYF
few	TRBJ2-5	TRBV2	CASLWGEKETQYF
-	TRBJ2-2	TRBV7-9	CASSLWPNTGELFF
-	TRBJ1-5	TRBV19	CASSRIQGIQPQHF